This T cell receptor (beta chain) appears in the sequencing data of a study of CD8 T cells in Susac syndrome. It was negative isolation that provided the CD8+ and CD4+ T cells, whereas TEMRA cells were enriched by FACS. The germline CDR1 and CDR2 sequences are SGDLS and YYNGEE. The CDR3 runs 15 residues. Trimming shortened V by 0 bases and J by 1 base, and 10 bases separated the two germline ends. After extraction with the RNeasy kit, roughly 0.5 to 1 ug of the RNA was reverse transcribed using random hexamers. Multiplex PCR with immunoSEQ amplified the TCR beta CDR3 across 54 Vbeta and 13 Jbeta. TCRdb recomputed calls from the immunoSEQ multiplex PCR reads with MiXCR, one row per CDR3 protein. The sample records roughly 200,000 distinct CDR3 sequences, approximately 94% being singletons.

The chain joins TRBV9 to TRBJ2-5; D gene ambiguous. Sequenced input: CD4+ T cells from PBMCs. This TCR derives from a human donor with multiple sclerosis. DNA for the CDR3: TGTGCCAGCAGCGTAGCAGGTCCAGCCCAAGAGACCCAGTACTTC. This encodes CASSVAGPAQETQYF. The whole variable domain, remainder taken from reference TRBV9 and TRBJ2-5, is DSGVTQTPKHLITATGQRVTLRCSPRSGDLSVYWYQQSLDQGLQFLIQYYNGEERAKGNILERFSAQQFPDLHSELNLSSLELGDSALYFCASSVAGPAQETQYFGPGTRLLVL.